This T cell receptor beta chain was documented in a study of T cell repertoires in aging, cancer and after chemotherapy. The wider study: Donors were grouped into six age bands spanning 30 or younger through 70 or older. Paired samples before and after chemotherapy came from chronic lymphocytic leukemia patients on fludarabine- or bendamustine-based regimens.

This clonotype was seen a few times. Multiplex touch-down PCR with TRB-A/B primers amplified rearranged V-D-J TRB sequences. One entry per CDR3 protein results from TCRdb running MiXCR on the multiplex PCR reads. The table has thousands of distinct CDR3 sequences, about 31% seen once. Peripheral blood genomic DNA, not sorted cells or RNA, was the template. Sequencing input: blood. The sequence came from a human donor with a blood cancer.

The CDR3 reads CAWSVPLAGGYEQYF. For the CDR3, the DNA is TGTGCCTGGAGTGTACCGCTAGCGGGGGGGTACGAGCAGTACTTC. The V gene is TRBV30, the J gene TRBJ2-7; 12 bases map to TRBD2. With 0 bases clipped from V and 4 bases from J, the junction kept 4 bases outside the gene matches. This CDR3 has 15 amino acids. Looked up from germline, CDR1 is GTSNPN and CDR2 is SVGIG (reference sequence).